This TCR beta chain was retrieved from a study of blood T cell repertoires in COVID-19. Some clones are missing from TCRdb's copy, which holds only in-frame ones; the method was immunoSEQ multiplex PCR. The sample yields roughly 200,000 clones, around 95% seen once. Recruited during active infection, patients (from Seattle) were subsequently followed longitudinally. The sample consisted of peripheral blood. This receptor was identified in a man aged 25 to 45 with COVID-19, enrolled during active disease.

Here the CDR3 reads CASSDSGGNEQFF. CDR3 DNA sequence: TGTGCCAGCAGCGACAGCGGGGGCAATGAGCAGTTCTTC. The chain couples TRBV11-3 to TRBJ2-1; 8 nucleotides align to TRBD2. The CDR3 covers 13 residues. Germline CDR1 is SGHNT and CDR2 is YENEEA. Trimming took 5 bases from V and 6 from J; bases not matched to a gene: 3.